A single sample is the source of the 32 T cell receptor beta chains below, sequenced in a study of blood T cells in healthy people across ages. Alongside a J-beta primer mix, a sample-barcoded 5' primer served in a second PCR lasting roughly 7 to 11 cycles. TCRdb re-derived calls from the 5' RACE reads in MiXCR, one entry per CDR3 protein. The data show about 620,000 distinct CDR3 sequences, 45% to 60% seen once. Sequencing was done on a sample of blood. The receptor set was obtained from a woman older than 75 in good health.

This clonotype was picked up a small number of times. This sequence may be a read error, since a much larger clone differs from it by one base. The rearrangement uses TRBV9 and TRBJ1-2; tentatively, D is TRBD1 (6 bases). The CDR3 runs to 13 residues. Per germline, CDR1 SGDLS and CDR2 YYNGEE. V gave up 3 bases and J gave up 12 bases, with 18 bases separating them. CDR3 loop: CASSGTGTPGHTF. CDR3 sequence (DNA): TGTGCCAGCAGCGGAACAGGGACACCCGGCCACACCTTC.

This clonotype was observed a handful of times. V gene TRBV7-3 combines with J gene TRBJ2-2, with D perhaps TRBD2 (5 bases). The CDR3 runs to 17 residues. With 4 bases removed from V and 2 bases from J, the gap between germline ends came to 17 bases. CDR1 is SGHTA and CDR2 is FQGTGA in the germline V gene. CDR3 in amino acids: CASSSGRGPENTGELFF. The CDR3 DNA follows: TGTGCCAGCAGCTCGGGTCGGGGTCCTGAAAACACCGGGGAGCTGTTTTTT.

The chain joins TRBV4-3 to TRBJ1-1, with D unresolved. Germline CDR1 and CDR2: LGHNA and YSLEER. The CDR3 totals 14 residues. Trimming cost V 0 bases and J 0 bases, with 5 bases left between them. CDR3 sequence (DNA): TGCGCCAGCAGCCAAGATAAAATGAACACTGAAGCTTTCTTT. Its protein product is CASSQDKMNTEAFF.

V gene TRBV20-1 combines with J gene TRBJ2-4, with 9 bases aligning to TRBD2. Gene TRBJ2-7 matches the end of the DNA better, so the J call may be wrong. In germline, CDR1 is DFQATT, CDR2 SNEGSKA (reference sequence). The CDR3 has 15 amino acids. The CDR3 is CSARPLAGEFFEQYF. CDR3 nucleotide sequence: TGCAGTGCTAGACCCTTAGCGGGAGAGTTCTTCGAGCAGTACTTC.

This clonotype was recorded a few times. The rearrangement uses TRBV11-2 and TRBJ2-4; D ambiguous. V gave up 4 bases and J gave up 4 bases, with 14 bases separating them. Germline CDR1 is SGHAT and CDR2 is FQNNGV. The CDR3 has 15 amino acids. As DNA, the CDR3 is TGTGCCAGCAGCTATGTCTTGGGCGATAAAAACATTCAGTACTTC. This codes for CASSYVLGDKNIQYF.

This clonotype was counted many times. The chain is built from TRBV2 and TRBJ2-1, with 7 bases lining up with TRBD2. V was clipped by 1 base and J by 8 bases; unmatched bases: 2. Germline V gene sequence: CDR1 SNHLY, CDR2 FYNNEI. This CDR3 has 13 residues. DNA of the CDR3: TGTGCCAGCAGTGAAGTCCTAGCGGATGAGCAGTTCTTC. Its protein product is CASSEVLADEQFF. Variable domain in full (rest from reference TRBV2 and TRBJ2-1): EPEVTQTPSHQVTQMGQEVILRCVPISNHLYFYWYRQILGQKVEFLVSFYNNEISEKSEIFDDQFSVERPDGSNFTLKIRSTKLEDSAMYFCASSEVLADEQFFGPGTRLTVL.

Regarding this clonotype: This may be a read error: a much more frequent sequence differs by one nucleotide. The CDR3 is CASSYLGRLAGGEETQFF. The CDR3 DNA sequence: TGTGCCAGCAGTTACTTGGGTCGACTAGCGGGGGGAGAAGAGACCCAGTTCTTC. V gene TRBV6-5 combines with J gene TRBJ2-5, with 13 positions matching TRBD2. Judging by the DNA end, TRBJ2-1 fits better; the J call may be wrong. The CDR3 consists of 18 residues. CDR1 is MNHEY and CDR2 is SVGAGI in the germline V gene.

J is TRBJ2-7 and V is TRBV10-2; weak D call: TRBD1 (5 bases). Germline CDR1 WSHSY, CDR2 SAAADI. The CDR3 is 13 amino acids. Trimming removed 8 bases from V and 6 bases from J, with 17 bases in between. Here the CDR3 reads CASARGTVGEQYF. The DNA for the CDR3 is TGCGCCAGCGCTAGGGGAACGGTTGGCGAGCAGTACTTC.

The chain combines TRBV20-1 with TRBJ1-4; D may be TRBD1 (5 bases). This CDR3 spans 15 amino acids. Trimming took off 0 bases at V and 7 bases at J, with 15 bases between the two ends. From germline, CDR1 is DFQATT and CDR2 SNEGSKA (reference sequence). The DNA of the CDR3 is TGCAGTGCTAGAGATCCGACGGGGGTCGGTGAAAAACTGTTTTTT. Protein sequence: CSARDPTGVGEKLFF.

The chain has TRBV30 and TRBJ2-7, with D unclear. CDR3 length equals 13 residues. Trimming left V 2 bases short and J 0 bases short, with 8 bases between. CDR1 and CDR2 from the germline V gene are GTSNPN and SVGIG (reference sequence). In DNA form, the CDR3 reads TGTGCCTGGAGTAAAGGCAGCTCCTACGAGCAGTACTTC. It is translated as CAWSKGSSYEQYF.

J is TRBJ2-3 and V is TRBV5-1, with 15 bases fitting TRBD2. This CDR3 has 19 residues. The V and J ends lost 4 bases and 4 bases, in that order; junction bases with no gene match: 13. Germline V CDR1 and CDR2: SGHRS, YFSETQ. Written as DNA, the CDR3 is TGCGCCAGCAGCAACCCTGGGACTAGCGGGAGGAAAGGCGCAGATACGCAGTATTTT. It specifies CASSNPGTSGRKGADTQYF.

V usage is TRBV12-3 or TRBV12-4 and J usage is TRBJ2-7; a weak D match, TRBD1 (6 bases). The DNA end is a closer match to TRBJ2-5, so the J assignment may be wrong. The CDR3 length is 13 residues. The CDR3 coding sequence is TGTGCCAGCAGTTTTAGGGGGATTGGGACCCAGTACTTC. It is translated as CASSFRGIGTQYF.

Turning to this clonotype: Possible read error: a much larger clone is one base away. The rearrangement links TRBV10-3 to TRBJ2-5; 9 nucleotides line up with TRBD2. The CDR3 has 14 residues. Germline lookup yields CDR1 ENHRY and CDR2 SYGVKD. V was pared by 6 bases and J by 11 bases, with 13 bases of the junction left unmatched. DNA for the CDR3: TGTGCCATCAGGGACATAGCGGGAGTCCCCCTTCAGTACTTC. Amino acids: CAIRDIAGVPLQYF.

This clonotype has ten or more counts. This chain connects TRBV9 to TRBJ2-2; the D is unclear. V gave up 0 bases and J gave up 1 base, with 7 bases separating them. Germline-derived CDR1 and CDR2 are SGDLS and YYNGEE. The CDR3 has 15 residues. The CDR3 is CASSVGIVNTGELFF. CDR3 coding DNA: TGTGCCAGCAGCGTAGGCATCGTGAACACCGGGGAGCTGTTTTTT. The variable domain in full, with the rest retrieved from reference TRBV9 and TRBJ2-2, is DSGVTQTPKHLITATGQRVTLRCSPRSGDLSVYWYQQSLDQGLQFLIQYYNGEERAKGNILERFSAQQFPDLHSELNLSSLELGDSALYFCASSVGIVNTGELFFGEGSRLTVL.

This clonotype was observed a few times. The V gene is TRBV6-1, the J gene TRBJ2-1, with D perhaps matching TRBD2 (6 bases). The CDR3 totals 16 residues. The V and J ends lost 6 bases and 2 bases respectively, with 17 bases between them. Per germline, CDR1 MNHNS and CDR2 SASEGT. The CDR3 loop is CASRGSGPRAYNEQFF. The CDR3 DNA is TGTGCCAGCAGGGGAAGCGGGCCCCGGGCCTACAATGAGCAGTTCTTC.

This clonotype was recorded at least ten times. The chain has TRBV10-3 and TRBJ2-5, with D hard to call. This CDR3 is 14 amino acids long. V gave up 2 bases and J gave up 1 base, with 8 bases separating them. Germline CDR1 reads ENHRY; CDR2 reads SYGVKD. The chain's CDR3 is CAISETGSQETQYF. The CDR3 bases are TGTGCCATCAGTGAGACGGGCTCCCAAGAGACCCAGTACTTC.

This sequence joins TRBV28 and TRBJ1-6; D not resolved. The CDR3 has 18 amino acids. V lost 4 bases, J lost 1 base, and 17 bases lay in between. Germline values: CDR1 MDHEN, CDR2 SYDVKM. The CDR3 DNA reads as TGTGCCAGCAGTTACTTTGCCGGCAGTGCATCCTATAATTCACCCCTCCACTTT. Translation: CASSYFAGSASYNSPLHF.

The chain joins TRBV5-1 to TRBJ2-4, with TRBD2 matching 10 bases. The J call may be incorrect, as the DNA end agrees better with TRBJ2-7. Germline-derived CDR1 and CDR2 are SGHRS and YFSETQ. The CDR3 covers 15 residues. The CDR3 DNA sequence: TGCGCCAGCAGCTCTACTAGCGGGAATCCATACGAGCAGTACTTC. Protein: CASSSTSGNPYEQYF.

Turning to this clonotype: A much more abundant neighbour one base away suggests this may be a read error. The chain joins TRBV5-1 to TRBJ2-7; D is perhaps TRBD1 (5 bases). Near its end, the DNA agrees better with TRBJ2-5, so the J call may be wrong. Germline V lookup: CDR1 SGHRS, CDR2 YFSETQ. The CDR3 has 14 amino acids. The CDR3 region is CASSLYRRRETQYF. As DNA, the CDR3 is TGCGCCAGCAGCTTGTACAGGAGAAGAGAGACCCAGTACTTC.

The gene calls are TRBV20-1 and TRBJ1-2, with D perhaps TRBD1 (6 bases). This CDR3 has 13 residues. Deletions cut 4 bases from V and 3 bases from J, with 12 bases between. Per germline, CDR1 DFQATT and CDR2 SNEGSKA (reference sequence). The CDR3 reads CSATRGRDYGYTF. Written as DNA, the CDR3 is TGCAGTGCTACCAGGGGAAGGGACTATGGCTACACCTTC.

Ten or more counts support this clonotype. The CDR3 nucleotides are TGTGCCAGCAGCCCCTTAGGGACTAGCGGCCCCTACGAGCAGTACTTC. Its translation: CASSPLGTSGPYEQYF. The chain joins TRBV7-3 to TRBJ2-7, with 11 bases lining up with TRBD2. V lost 5 bases, J lost 2 bases, and 8 bases stayed unmatched. The CDR3 runs to 16 residues. From germline, CDR1 is SGHTA and CDR2 FQGTGA.

This clonotype was detected only a few times. The J gene is TRBJ2-3, the V gene TRBV6-1; D possibly corresponds to TRBD1 (6 bases). The CDR3 spans 15 residues. The germline gives CDR1 MNHNS, CDR2 SASEGT. V dropped 1 base and J dropped 0 bases, with 8 bases sitting between them. The CDR3 spells CASSEGGLSTDTQYF. The CDR3 DNA follows: TGTGCCAGCAGTGAAGGGGGGCTCAGCACAGATACGCAGTATTTT.

The chain uses TRBV12-3 or TRBV12-4 and TRBJ2-7, with 9 bases lining up with TRBD1. This CDR3 comprises 13 residues. V dropped 4 bases and J dropped 7; count of bases not matched to a gene: 5. The CDR3, as DNA: TGTGCCAGCAGTTCGCAGACAGGGGGGGAGCAGTACTTC. Encoded protein: CASSSQTGGEQYF.

The J gene is TRBJ2-2, the V gene TRBV5-1; D remains unclear. Germline V lookup: CDR1 SGHRS, CDR2 YFSETQ. Trimming removed 0 bases at V and 5 bases at J, with 8 bases between. There are 14 residues in the CDR3. CDR3 in DNA: TGCGCCAGCAGCTTGGCCAGTGAAACCGGGGAGCTGTTTTTT. Protein: CASSLASETGELFF.

The gene calls are TRBV20-1 and TRBJ1-2; D uncertain. Germline loops: CDR1 DFQATT, CDR2 SNEGSKA (reference sequence). The CDR3 consists of 12 residues. Trimming pared 6 bases from V and 7 bases from J, leaving 15 bases between. For the CDR3, the DNA is TGCAGTGCCGCAGCCCCCAGAAGTGGCTACACCTTC. Amino acid sequence: CSAAAPRSGYTF.

This rearrangement joins TRBV28 to TRBJ2-5; TRBD2 aligns across 12 bases. The germline CDR1 and CDR2 sequences are MDHEN and SYDVKM. The CDR3 has 16 amino acids. V lost 4 bases and J lost 11; bases outside the gene matches: 14. CDR3 bases: TGTGCCAGCAGTTCAGATCTAGCGGGGGGGGACAATGAGCAGTACTTC. This encodes CASSSDLAGGDNEQYF. Full variable domain (missing parts from reference TRBV28 and TRBJ2-5): DVKVTQSSRYLVKRTGEKVFLECVQDMDHENMFWYRQDPGLGLRLIYFSYDVKMKEKGDIPEGYSVSREKKERFSLILESASTNQTSMYLCASSSDLAGGDNEQYFGPGTRLLVL.

This clonotype was observed a few times. DNA of the CDR3: TGCGCCAGCAGCATCTCCGGGGAGCTGTTTTTT. As protein: CASSISGELFF. The rearrangement joins TRBV5-1 to TRBJ2-2; no reliable D call. The CDR3 has 11 residues. The V end was cut by 4 bases, the J end by 6 bases, with 4 bases between. CDR1 is SGHRS, CDR2 YFSETQ, per germline.

The gene calls are TRBV28 and TRBJ1-6, with a tentative D call TRBD1 (6 bases). The CDR3 is 14 residues long. From germline, CDR1 is MDHEN and CDR2 SYDVKM. V dropped 4 bases and J dropped 10 bases, with 14 bases sitting between them. The CDR3 DNA reads as TGTGCCAGCAGTTACAGGGAAATCGGCTCACCCCTCCACTTT. Its protein product is CASSYREIGSPLHF.

As regards this clonotype: A read error may be the cause here, since a much bigger clone is one base away. The CDR3 DNA reads TGCAGCGTTAAAGGGGAGGGAGAGACCCAGTTCTTC. Amino acids: CSVKGEGETQFF. This rearrangement joins TRBV29-1 to TRBJ2-1; TRBD2 matches at 7 bases. Germline lookup yields CDR1 SQVTM and CDR2 ANQGSEA. This CDR3 comprises 12 residues. With V trimmed by 5 bases and J by 13 bases, 11 bases remained unmatched.

The CDR3 is CASSLSTVLGTGANEQFF. CDR3 nucleotides: TGTGCCAGCAGCTTAAGTACCGTACTCGGGACAGGGGCTAATGAGCAGTTCTTC. The J gene is TRBJ2-1, the V gene TRBV7-3; TRBD1 aligns across 10 bases. V shed 1 base and J 7 bases; nucleotides not matched to a gene: 13. This CDR3 spans 18 amino acids. Germline CDR1 SGHTA, CDR2 FQGTGA. The full variable domain, rest sourced from reference TRBV7-3 and TRBJ2-1, is GAGVSQTPSNKVTEKGKYVELRCDPISGHTALYWYRQSLGQGPEFLIYFQGTGAADDSGLPNDRFFAVRPEGSVSTLKIQRTERGDSAVYLCASSLSTVLGTGANEQFFGPGTRLTVL.

The V call is TRBV27, the J call TRBJ2-3; D not resolved. Germline loops: CDR1 MNHEY, CDR2 SMNVEV (reference sequence). V lost 5 bases and J 3 bases, leaving 18 bases between the germline ends. The CDR3 length is 16 residues. CDR3 residues: CASSPFPPSRTDTQYF. CDR3 in DNA: TGTGCCAGCAGTCCCTTCCCCCCTTCGCGGACAGATACGCAGTATTTT.

The CDR3 loop is CASGPKSGANVLTF. The CDR3 DNA reads as TGTGCCAGCGGTCCCAAATCTGGGGCCAACGTCCTGACTTTC. The rearrangement uses TRBV7-2 and TRBJ2-6, with unresolved D. This CDR3 is built from 14 residues. The germline V gene has CDR1 SGHTA and CDR2 FQGNSA. Deletions cut 8 bases from V and 1 base from J, with 9 bases between.